The sequence of this T cell receptor beta chain was determined in a study of PD-L1 blockade in urothelial cancer. Germline assignment: CDR1 SGHNT and CDR2 YENEEA. V lost 5 bases and J lost 4, with 21 bases in between. CDR3 length: 17 amino acids. This clone qualifies as medium-sized. Only in-frame clones appear in the TCRdb table, and some are missing; sequencing was by immunoSEQ multiplex PCR. The sample holds under 3,000 clones, 37% seen once. Material: tumor tissue, obtained before atezolizumab (anti-PD-L1) treatment. The J gene is TRBJ2-1, the V gene TRBV11-3; TRBD2 might be the D (5 bases). The source is a man aged 55 to 69 with urothelial cancer. In nucleotides, the CDR3 is TGTGCCAGCAGCCCCGGAACACGTAGCGTGTCTTACAATGAGCAGTTCTTC. Residues: CASSPGTRSVSYNEQFF.